The rows below give T cell receptor beta chains drawn from one sample of a study of a mutant IDH1 vaccine in newly diagnosed glioma. What these receptors recognize is not known. TCRdb's copy holds only in-frame clones and misses some; the assay was immunoSEQ multiplex PCR. This sample has 25,000 to 30,000 clones, with about four fifths found just once. The sample here was PBMCs, taken from a glioma patient whose treatment included an IDH1 peptide vaccine. The receptors derive from a woman aged 25 to 39 with glioma. Both conserved end residues are part of each CDR3.

V gene	J gene	CDR3 protein
TRBV10-1	TRBJ1-1	CASSELENTEAFF
TRBV5-1	TRBJ1-3	CASSSQGASGNTIYF
TRBV5-4	TRBJ2-7	CASSLTGSSYEQYF
TRBV7-9	TRBJ1-2	CASSLVKGNYFGYTF
TRBV13	TRBJ2-7	CASSRSGPYEQYF
TRBV19	TRBJ2-5	CASTTSGGLQETQYF
TRBV6-5	TRBJ1-1	CASSTPYTEAFF
TRBV19	TRBJ1-2	CASSIAGAGGYTF
TRBV7-8	TRBJ1-6	CASSAPASLYNSPLHF
TRBV5-1	TRBJ1-4	CASSLALGQGGEKLFF
TRBV9	TRBJ1-2	CASSVAPKTPYGYTF
TRBV10-3	TRBJ2-5	CAISAGQNQETQYF
TRBV19	TRBJ2-1	CATSLASGPNEQFF
TRBV7-2	TRBJ1-1	CASSYSNTEAFF
TRBV25-1	TRBJ2-3	CASTSGGLGTQYF
TRBV2	TRBJ1-1	CASSADRNTEAFF
TRBV5-8	TRBJ1-1	CASSLEGSGNTEAFF
TRBV7-6	TRBJ2-5	CASSLDMSDQETQYF
TRBV7-9	TRBJ1-1	CASSLFTQGEAFF
TRBV5-1	TRBJ1-2	CASSLEGGSYGYTF
TRBV5-5	TRBJ2-7	CASSPTGGEQYF
TRBV6-5	TRBJ1-1	CASSYRTANTEAFF
TRBV7-9	TRBJ2-6	CASSLLWVSGANVLTF
TRBV2	TRBJ2-7	CASSNDRSYEQYF
TRBV13	TRBJ2-4	CASSFEANIQYF
TRBV4-3	TRBJ1-1	CASSQGGAKGYTEAFF
TRBV9	TRBJ2-5	CASSASGQALGETQYF
TRBV25-1	TRBJ2-3	CASSEYAGEEADTQYF
TRBV13	TRBJ1-2	CASSLSRTELFF
TRBV29-1	TRBJ1-2	CSVGGNPLANYGYTF
TRBV6-5	TRBJ2-3	CASSYSSGLGTDTQYF
TRBV29-1	TRBJ1-1	CSVPRQPTEAFF
TRBV6-1	TRBJ2-7	CASSELLAGGLYEQYF
TRBV5-1	TRBJ2-1	CASSSIAGGGDEQFF
TRBV7-9	TRBJ1-1	CASSPSGQSTEAFF
TRBV21-1	TRBJ2-7	CASSNPRTVTNTYEQYF
TRBV5-1	TRBJ2-7	CASSLGAGGEQYF
TRBV27	TRBJ1-2	CASSNRGSGYTF
TRBV19	TRBJ1-1	CASSISGGPLYTEAFF
TRBV20-1	TRBJ1-2	CSASREYGYTF
TRBV10-3	TRBJ2-3	CATRTSGGRGTDTQYF
TRBV18	TRBJ1-2	CASSPDRNYGYTF
TRBV7-8	TRBJ1-3	CASSPRQVNSGNTIYF
TRBV9	TRBJ2-7	CARALSHFSGTYEQYF
TRBV7-9	TRBJ1-5	CASSRTPGEVDQPQHF
TRBV6-5	TRBJ1-4	CASSFGGSEKLFF
TRBV5-4	TRBJ2-4	CASSDTGGGAKNIQYF
TRBV2	TRBJ1-2	CASPRTGQGPKRGYTF
TRBV7-7	TRBJ1-1	CASSSGRDTEAFF
TRBV2	TRBJ2-7	CASSETAPSSYEQYF
TRBV29-1	TRBJ1-2	CSVGQGSDYTF
TRBV7-3	TRBJ2-2	CASSFSTGELFF
TRBV6-5	TRBJ1-3	CASSFGGVSGNTIYF
TRBV7-2	TRBJ1-3	CASSPSLGPSGNTIYF
TRBV14	TRBJ2-2	CASSQDGRYTGELFF
TRBV2	TRBJ1-2	CAISVPKGPDRLNYGYTF
TRBV5-4	TRBJ2-1	CASEGYNEQFF